What follows are 20 T cell receptor beta chains derived from one specimen sequenced in a study of vaccination and CD4 T cells after COVID-19. These receptors' antigens are unknown. As for treatment: approximately nine-day PBMC culture with coronavirus spike peptide pools or control peptides (ViraFEST assay). Gathered ahead of the COVID-19 pandemic (2011-2018) were the CD4+ T cells of the unexposed donor. An Oncomine TCR Beta short-read assay was used to sequence the DNA from cultured CD4+ T cells. Once CD4+ T cells had been cultured, genomic DNA was extracted from them. A single record per CDR3 protein comes from TCRdb applying MiXCR to the PCR reads. The data hold around 8,400 distinct CDR3 sequences, with less than 45% observed a single time. Input material: CD4+ T cells from blood, cultured in vitro. The receptors were sampled from a human donor in good health.

The chain links TRBV5-8 to TRBJ1-5; possible D gene TRBD1, 6 bases. Trimming took off 4 bases at V and 6 bases at J, with 14 bases between the two ends. CDR1 SGHTS and CDR2 YDEGEE come from the germline V gene. The CDR3 covers 14 residues. CDR3 bases: TGTGCCAGCAGCGGAAAGATACAGGGTCAGCCCCAGCATTTT. It encodes CASSGKIQGQPQHF. The full variable domain, rest sourced from reference TRBV5-8 and TRBJ1-5, is EAGVTQSPTHLIKTRGQQATLRCSPISGHTSVYWYQQALGLGLQFLLWYDEGEERNRGNFPPRFSGRQFPNYSSELNVNALELEDSALYLCASSGKIQGQPQHFGDGTRLSIL.

This clonotype was seen more than once but under ten times. The chain combines TRBV15 with TRBJ1-5; D gene uncertain. This CDR3 region has 20 residues. Germline CDR1 is LNHNV and CDR2 is YYDKDF (reference sequence). V shed 1 base and J shed 2 bases, with 24 bases lying between them. CDR3 sequence: CATSRATAQNWGRGNQPQHF. The CDR3 coding sequence is TGTGCCACCAGCAGAGCTACGGCTCAGAATTGGGGAAGAGGCAATCAGCCCCAGCATTTT. Drawing the rest from reference TRBV15 and TRBJ1-5, the complete variable domain is DAMVIQNPRYQVTQFGKPVTLSCSQTLNHNVMYWYQQKSSQAPKLLFHYYDKDFNNEADTPDNFQSRRPNTSFCFLDIRSPGLGDTAMYLCATSRATAQNWGRGNQPQHFGDGTRLSIL.

V gene TRBV11-3 combines with J gene TRBJ2-5, with 11 bases identical to TRBD2. This CDR3 is 17 amino acids long. Trimming removed 5 bases from V and 4 bases from J; junction bases left unmatched: 12. Germline V gives CDR1 SGHNT, CDR2 YENEEA. As DNA, the CDR3 is TGTGCCAGCAGCCCCAGATCCGGGACTAGCGGCTTAGAGACCCAGTACTTC. This sequence encodes CASSPRSGTSGLETQYF.

This clonotype was counted a few times. The chain links TRBV6-2 or TRBV6-3 to TRBJ2-3, with D maybe TRBD1 (6 bases). The CDR3 consists of 15 residues. Trimming took off 5 bases at V and 4 bases at J, with 16 bases between the two ends. Germline V lookup: CDR1 MNHEY, CDR2 SVGEGT. CDR3 sequence: CASSDPGELSDTQYF. The CDR3 region has the DNA TGTGCCAGCAGTGACCCAGGGGAGTTGTCAGATACGCAGTATTTT.

A note on this clonotype: One junction end does not reproduce the germline sequence, and a read error may be involved. The chain joins TRBV7-9 to TRBJ2-1, with D unresolved. The CDR3 is made up of 12 amino acids. Germline V gene lookup returns CDR1 SEHNR and CDR2 FQNEAQ (reference sequence). CDR3 sequence reads: CASSLGYNEQFF. CDR3 DNA: TGTGCCAGCAGTTTAGGGTACAATGAGCAGTTCTTC.

The V gene is TRBV19, the J gene TRBJ1-1, with D perhaps matching TRBD1 (6 bases). This CDR3 has 12 amino acids. Germline lookup yields CDR1 LNHDA and CDR2 SQIVND (reference sequence). The V end was cut by 2 bases, the J end by 11 bases, with 12 bases between. The CDR3 reads CASSILAGAAFF. Written as DNA, the CDR3 is TGTGCCAGTAGTATACTTGCAGGGGCTGCTTTCTTT.

This clonotype showed up just a few times. The chain uses TRBV4-3 and TRBJ1-1, with 8 bases fitting TRBD1. CDR1 and CDR2 from the germline V gene are LGHNA and YSLEER. The CDR3 covers 15 residues. Losses at the gene ends were 0 bases for V and 5 bases for J; bases not matched to a gene: 5. The CDR3 here is CASSQDSGGGTEAFF. CDR3 in DNA: TGCGCCAGCAGCCAAGATTCAGGGGGCGGAACTGAAGCTTTCTTT.

CDR3 coding DNA: TGCAGTGCTGAAAGAGGACTAGCGGGAAATAATGAGCAGTTCTTC. Protein sequence: CSAERGLAGNNEQFF. The chain carries TRBV20-1 and TRBJ2-1, with TRBD2 matching over 12 bases. Germline CDR1 is DFQATT and CDR2 is SNEGSKA (reference sequence). J gave up 7 bases and V 5 bases, and 9 bases lay outside the gene matches. The CDR3 is 15 amino acids.

The sample holds one count of this clonotype. The chain carries TRBV4-3 and TRBJ2-3, with 7 bases lining up with TRBD1. The germline gives CDR1 LGHNA, CDR2 YSLEER. The CDR3 runs 13 residues. Trimming took 5 bases from V and 7 from J; bases not matched to a gene: 6. CDR3 in amino acids: CASSSTTGNTQYF. CDR3 coding DNA: TGCGCCAGCAGCTCGACGACAGGGAATACGCAGTATTTT.

The CDR3 region has the DNA TGTGCCAGCAGCTTAGTGGCAGGGGGATCTGGAAACACCATATATTTT. It codes for CASSLVAGGSGNTIYF. The V call is TRBV11-2, the J call TRBJ1-3; 7 bases fit TRBD1. This CDR3 contains 16 residues. The germline CDR1 and CDR2 sequences are SGHAT and FQNNGV. V lost 1 base, J lost 1 base, and 4 bases stayed unmatched.

This chain joins TRBV20-1 and TRBJ1-5; D call uncertain. The CDR3 contains 13 residues. V was shortened by 5 bases and J by 4 bases, with 12 bases between the two germline ends. The germline gives CDR1 DFQATT, CDR2 SNEGSKA (reference sequence). The CDR3 is CSAQRVENQPQHF. For the CDR3, the DNA is TGCAGTGCTCAAAGGGTGGAAAATCAGCCCCAGCATTTT.

The chain is built from TRBV27 and TRBJ2-7; D tentatively fits TRBD1 or TRBD2 (6 bases each). Trimming shortened V by 7 bases and J by 6 bases, and 19 bases separated the two germline ends. There are 14 residues in the CDR3. Germline V gene lookup returns CDR1 MNHEY and CDR2 SMNVEV (reference sequence). CDR3 nucleotides: TGTGCCAGCACAGGGGACGGGAGTAGTTCCGAGCAGTACTTC. Its translation is CASTGDGSSSEQYF.

The sample holds a few counts of this clonotype. This sequence joins TRBV20-1 and TRBJ1-1; D is ambiguous. CDR1 is DFQATT, CDR2 SNEGSKA, per germline (reference sequence). The CDR3 has 13 residues. V dropped 3 bases and J dropped 3 bases, with 11 bases sitting between them. Here the CDR3 DNA reads TGCAGTGCTAGCTCGGACGTTGACACTGAAGCTTTCTTT. Protein sequence: CSASSDVDTEAFF.

Here the CDR3 DNA reads TGTGCCAGCAGCTTAAGACGCACAGATACGCAGTATTTT. This encodes CASSLRRTDTQYF. The chain links TRBV7-2 to TRBJ2-3; D ambiguous. The V and J ends lost 2 bases and 1 base respectively, with 4 bases between them. Germline CDR1 SGHTA, CDR2 FQGNSA. This CDR3 has 13 amino acids.

The V gene is TRBV6-1, the J gene TRBJ2-5; D may match TRBD1 or TRBD2 (5 bases each). Looked up from germline, CDR1 is MNHNS and CDR2 is SASEGT. Trimming took 3 bases from V and 0 from J, leaving 11 bases between them. The length of the CDR3 is 15 residues. Here the CDR3 reads CASSEGTGNQETQYF. CDR3 nucleotide sequence: TGTGCCAGCAGTGAGGGGACGGGCAACCAAGAGACCCAGTACTTC.

V and J are TRBV6-5 and TRBJ1-2, with D possibly being TRBD1 (5 bases). The germline gives CDR1 MNHEY, CDR2 SVGAGI. The V end was cut by 2 bases, the J end by 0 bases, with 10 bases between. This CDR3 is 15 amino acids long. The CDR3 DNA sequence: TGTGCCAGCAGTTACGGAGGGGTTACTAACTATGGCTACACCTTC. Its protein is CASSYGGVTNYGYTF.

The chain joins TRBV27 to TRBJ2-3, with TRBD1 matching over 8 bases. This CDR3 is 17 amino acids long. V shed 4 bases, J shed 2 bases, and the junction held 11 bases outside the gene matches. Looked up from germline, CDR1 is MNHEY and CDR2 is SMNVEV (reference sequence). The CDR3 DNA follows: TGTGCCAGCAGTTGGGGAAGAACAGGGGGGTTCACAGATACGCAGTATTTT. This translates into CASSWGRTGGFTDTQYF.

By sample share, this clonotype is medium-sized. The J gene is TRBJ2-7, the V gene TRBV6-5; a weak D match, TRBD1 (5 bases). Trimming took off 0 bases at V and 2 bases at J, with 11 bases between the two ends. The CDR3 extends over 15 amino acids. Germline CDR1 reads MNHEY; CDR2 reads SVGAGI. CDR3 loop: CASSYSNQGTYEQYF. The DNA of the CDR3 is TGTGCCAGCAGTTACTCGAATCAGGGAACCTACGAGCAGTACTTC.

In this sample, this clonotype turned up a few times. CDR3 protein: CSATQGAGNTIYF. CDR3 sequence (DNA): TGCAGTGCTACGCAGGGGGCTGGAAACACCATATATTTT. The V and J genes are TRBV20-1 and TRBJ1-3; TRBD1 matches at 7 bases. The CDR3 length is 13 residues. J lost 2 bases, V lost 4 bases, and 2 bases had no gene match. CDR1 DFQATT and CDR2 SNEGSKA come from the germline V gene (reference sequence).

This clonotype has only a few counts. The chain combines TRBV12-3 or TRBV12-4 with TRBJ1-2; D unclear. The CDR3 runs 13 residues. V lost 5 bases and J 4 bases, leaving 11 bases between the germline ends. The CDR3 nucleotides read TGTGCCAGCAGTGCCCCAGGACGCTATGGCTACACCTTC. This gives the protein CASSAPGRYGYTF.